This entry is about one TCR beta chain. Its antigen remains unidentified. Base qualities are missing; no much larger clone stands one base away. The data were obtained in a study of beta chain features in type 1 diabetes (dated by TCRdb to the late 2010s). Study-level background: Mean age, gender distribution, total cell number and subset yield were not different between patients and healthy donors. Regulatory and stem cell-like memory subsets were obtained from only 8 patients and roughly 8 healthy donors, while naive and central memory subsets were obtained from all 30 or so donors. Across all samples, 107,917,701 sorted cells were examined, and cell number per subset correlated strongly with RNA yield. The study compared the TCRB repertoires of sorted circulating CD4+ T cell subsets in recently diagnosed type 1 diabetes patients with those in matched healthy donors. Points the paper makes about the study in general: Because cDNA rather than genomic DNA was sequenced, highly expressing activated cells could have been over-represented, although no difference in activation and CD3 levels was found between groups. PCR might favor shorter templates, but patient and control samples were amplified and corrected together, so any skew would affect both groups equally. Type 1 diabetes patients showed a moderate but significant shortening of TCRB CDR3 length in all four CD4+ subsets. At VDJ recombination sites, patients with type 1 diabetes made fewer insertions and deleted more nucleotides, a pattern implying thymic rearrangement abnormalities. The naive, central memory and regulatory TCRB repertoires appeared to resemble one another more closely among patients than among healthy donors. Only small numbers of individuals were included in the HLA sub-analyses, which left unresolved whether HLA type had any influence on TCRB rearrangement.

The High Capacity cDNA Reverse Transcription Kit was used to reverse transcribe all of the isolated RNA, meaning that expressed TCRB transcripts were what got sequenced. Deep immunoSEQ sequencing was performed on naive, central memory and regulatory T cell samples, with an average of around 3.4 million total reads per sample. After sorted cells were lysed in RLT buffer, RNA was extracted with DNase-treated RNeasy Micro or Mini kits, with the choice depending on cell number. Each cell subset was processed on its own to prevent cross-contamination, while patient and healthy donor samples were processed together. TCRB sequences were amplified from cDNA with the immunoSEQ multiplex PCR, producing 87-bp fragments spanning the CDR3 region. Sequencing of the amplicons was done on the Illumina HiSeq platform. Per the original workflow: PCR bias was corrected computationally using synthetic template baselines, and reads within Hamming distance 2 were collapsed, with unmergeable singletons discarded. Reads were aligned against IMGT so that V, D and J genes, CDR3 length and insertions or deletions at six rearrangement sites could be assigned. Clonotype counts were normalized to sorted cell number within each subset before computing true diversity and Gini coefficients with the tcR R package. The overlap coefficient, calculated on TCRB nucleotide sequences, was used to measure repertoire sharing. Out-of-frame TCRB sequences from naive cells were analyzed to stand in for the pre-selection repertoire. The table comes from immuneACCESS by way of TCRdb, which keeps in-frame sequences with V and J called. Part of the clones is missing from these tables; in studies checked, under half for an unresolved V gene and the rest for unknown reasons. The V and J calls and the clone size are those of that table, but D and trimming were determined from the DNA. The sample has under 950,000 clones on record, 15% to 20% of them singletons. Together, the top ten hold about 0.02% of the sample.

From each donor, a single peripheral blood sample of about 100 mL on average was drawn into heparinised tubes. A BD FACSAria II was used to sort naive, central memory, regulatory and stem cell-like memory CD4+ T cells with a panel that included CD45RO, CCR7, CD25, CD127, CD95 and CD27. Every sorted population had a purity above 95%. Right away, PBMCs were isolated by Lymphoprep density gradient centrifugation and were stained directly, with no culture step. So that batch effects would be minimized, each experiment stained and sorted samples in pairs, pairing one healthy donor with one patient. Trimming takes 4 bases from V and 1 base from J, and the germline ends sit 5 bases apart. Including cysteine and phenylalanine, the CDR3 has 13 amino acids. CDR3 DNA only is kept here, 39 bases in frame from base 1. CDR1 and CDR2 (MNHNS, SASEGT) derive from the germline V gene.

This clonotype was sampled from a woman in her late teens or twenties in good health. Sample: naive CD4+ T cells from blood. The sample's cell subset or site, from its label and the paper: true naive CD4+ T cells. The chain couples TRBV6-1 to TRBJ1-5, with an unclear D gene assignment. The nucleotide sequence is TGTGCCAGCAGTGGTTCCAGCAATCAGCCCCAGCATTTT. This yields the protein CASSGSSNQPQHF.